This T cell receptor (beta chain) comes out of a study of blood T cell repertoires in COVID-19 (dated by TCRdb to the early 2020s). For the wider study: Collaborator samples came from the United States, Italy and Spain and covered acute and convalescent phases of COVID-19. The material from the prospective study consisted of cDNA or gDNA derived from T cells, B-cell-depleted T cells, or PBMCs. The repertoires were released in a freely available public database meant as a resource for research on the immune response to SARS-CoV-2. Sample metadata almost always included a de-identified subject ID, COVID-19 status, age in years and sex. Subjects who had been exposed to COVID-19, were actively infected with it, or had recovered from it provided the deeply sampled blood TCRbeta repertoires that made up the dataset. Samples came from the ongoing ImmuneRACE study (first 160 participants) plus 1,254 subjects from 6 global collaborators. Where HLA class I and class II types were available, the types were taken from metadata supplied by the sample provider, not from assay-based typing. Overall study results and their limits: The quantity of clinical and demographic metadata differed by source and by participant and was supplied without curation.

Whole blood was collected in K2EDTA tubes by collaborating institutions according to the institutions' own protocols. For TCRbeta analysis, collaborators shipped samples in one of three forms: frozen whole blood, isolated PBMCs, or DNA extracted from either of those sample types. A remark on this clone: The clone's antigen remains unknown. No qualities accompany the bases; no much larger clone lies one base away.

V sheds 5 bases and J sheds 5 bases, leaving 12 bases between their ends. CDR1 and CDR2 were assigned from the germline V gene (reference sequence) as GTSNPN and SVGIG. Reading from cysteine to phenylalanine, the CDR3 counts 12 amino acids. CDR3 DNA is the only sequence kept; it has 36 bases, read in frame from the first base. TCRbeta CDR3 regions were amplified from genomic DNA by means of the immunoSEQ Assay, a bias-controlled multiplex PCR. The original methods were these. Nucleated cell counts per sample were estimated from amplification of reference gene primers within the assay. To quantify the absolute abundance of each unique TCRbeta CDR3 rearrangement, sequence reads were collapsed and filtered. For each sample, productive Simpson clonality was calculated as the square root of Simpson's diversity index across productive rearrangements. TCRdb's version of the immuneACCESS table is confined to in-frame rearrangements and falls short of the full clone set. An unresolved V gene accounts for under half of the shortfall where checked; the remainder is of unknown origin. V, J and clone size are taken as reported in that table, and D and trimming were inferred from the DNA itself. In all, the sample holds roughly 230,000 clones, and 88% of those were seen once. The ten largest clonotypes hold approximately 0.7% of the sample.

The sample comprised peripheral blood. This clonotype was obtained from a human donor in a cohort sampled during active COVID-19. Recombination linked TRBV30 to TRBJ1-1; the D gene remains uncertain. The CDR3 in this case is CAWGREVTEAFF. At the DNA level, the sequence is TGTGCCTGGGGGAGGGAGGTAACTGAAGCTTTCTTT.